A selection of T cell receptor beta chains follows, all from one sample in a study of cytomegalovirus exposure and HLA in healthy donors. Clones were sequenced by immunoSEQ multiplex PCR, and TCRdb holds only the in-frame ones, with some missing. The sample yields more than 130,000 clones, 70% to 80% seen once. Specimen: PBMCs. The receptors originated from a male donor in good health and CMV-seronegative. Both conserved end residues are part of each CDR3. A D gene is named only where the DNA matches it firmly. Where a row states a size, it is once, few, many or the class of an expanded clone; other rows omit it.

TRBJ2-3 | . | TRBV27 | TRBD2 | 13 | CASSLRGGVTQYF | TGTGCCAGCAGTTTACGGGGGGGAGTCACGCAGTATTTT
TRBJ1-6 | . | TRBV11-2 | . | 14 | CASSSAVFNSPLHF | TGTGCCAGCAGTTCGGCGGTATTTAATTCACCCCTCCACTTT
TRBJ1-4 | . | TRBV27 | . | 12 | CASSFFGEKLFF | TGTGCCAGCAGTTTCTTCGGTGAAAAACTGTTTTTT
TRBJ2-3 | . | TRBV7-2 | TRBD2 | 19 | CASSLFSLGLAGGGDTQYF | TGTGCCAGCAGCCTATTTTCACTCGGACTAGCGGGGGGCGGGGATACGCAGTATTTT
TRBJ1-3 | few | TRBV5-5 | . | 15 | CASSWTIAQGNTIYF | TGTGCCAGCAGCTGGACTATCGCACAGGGAAACACCATATATTTT
TRBJ1-5 | . | TRBV28 | . | 12 | CASSQWGQPQHF | TGTGCCAGCAGTCAGTGGGGCCAGCCCCAGCATTTT
TRBJ1-2 | . | TRBV5-4 | . | 15 | CASSSPGEESYGYTF | TGTGCCAGCAGCTCTCCTGGAGAGGAGAGCTATGGCTACACCTTC
TRBJ1-5 | once | TRBV2 | . | 13 | CASSAEGTQPQHF | TGTGCCAGCAGTGCCGAGGGCACTCAGCCCCAGCATTTT
TRBJ2-4 | few | TRBV25-1 | TRBD1 | 12 | CASGRQGNIQYF | TGTGCCAGCGGGCGACAGGGGAACATTCAGTACTTC
TRBJ1-2 | few | TRBV5-1 | . | 14 | CASSLEGFSYGYTF | TGCGCCAGCAGCTTGGAGGGGTTTAGCTATGGCTACACCTTC
TRBJ2-7 | . | TRBV30 | . | 15 | CAWSTTWGSTYEQYF | TGTGCCTGGTCGACGACCTGGGGCAGCACCTACGAGCAGTACTTC
TRBJ2-5 | . | TRBV9 | TRBD1 | 15 | CASSATTGMQETQYF | TGTGCCAGCAGTGCCACGACAGGGATGCAAGAGACCCAGTACTTC
TRBJ1-5 | . | TRBV6-5 | TRBD1 | 14 | CASRQQGAGQPQHF | TGTGCCAGCAGGCAACAGGGGGCTGGTCAGCCCCAGCATTTT
TRBJ2-5 | . | TRBV5-1 | . | 15 | CASSPGQAGPETQYF | TGCGCCAGCAGTCCGGGTCAGGCGGGACCAGAGACCCAGTACTTC
TRBJ1-3 | . | TRBV15 | . | 13 | CATSRGPGNTIYF | TGTGCCACCAGCAGAGGGCCAGGAAACACCATATATTTT
TRBJ1-4 | . | TRBV18 | . | 13 | CASAPNREEKLFF | TGTGCCAGCGCCCCTAACAGGGAAGAAAAACTGTTTTTT
TRBJ2-1 | . | TRBV4-3 | TRBD1 | 15 | CASSQAGQGVNEQFF | TGCGCCAGCAGCCAAGCTGGACAGGGTGTCAATGAGCAGTTCTTC
TRBJ2-2 | . | TRBV27 | TRBD2 | 18 | CASSFLGLAGGQRGELFF | TGTGCCAGCAGTTTCCTCGGACTAGCGGGGGGACAGCGTGGGGAGCTGTTTTTT
TRBJ1-2 | few | TRBV23-1 | TRBD1 | 15 | CASSRDRERNYGYTF | TGCGCCAGCAGTCGAGACAGGGAGAGGAACTATGGCTACACCTTC
TRBJ1-2 | few | TRBV28 | . | 13 | CASSSQGNYGYTF | TGTGCCAGCAGTTCTCAGGGGAACTATGGCTACACCTTC
TRBJ2-3 | . | TRBV6-5 | TRBD2 | 15 | CASRDWGGEIDTQYF | TGTGCCAGCAGGGATTGGGGGGGGGAGATAGATACGCAGTATTTT
TRBJ1-5 | . | TRBV7-8 | . | 14 | CASSSRNSNQPQHF | TGTGCCAGCAGCTCGAGGAATAGCAATCAGCCCCAGCATTTT
TRBJ2-1 | . | TRBV11-2 | . | 19 | CASSYRVGVAPLITNEQFF | TGTGCCAGCAGCTACCGGGTTGGAGTAGCCCCATTAATAACTAATGAGCAGTTCTTC
TRBJ1-1 | once | TRBV5-4 | TRBD1 | 17 | CASSSMGDRRMNTEAFF | TGTGCCAGCAGCTCCATGGGGGACAGAAGAATGAACACTGAAGCTTTCTTT
TRBJ1-1 | . | TRBV2 | TRBD1 | 14 | CASSGDRDLTEAFF | TGTGCCAGCAGTGGGGACAGGGATCTCACTGAAGCTTTCTTT
TRBJ2-3 | . | TRBV4-2 | . | 16 | CASSQDWTSGADTQYF | TGTGCCAGCAGCCAAGATTGGACCTCGGGGGCAGATACGCAGTATTTT
TRBJ2-1 | once | TRBV9 | . | 16 | CASSVDQGRAYNEQFF | TGTGCCAGCAGCGTAGACCAGGGGAGGGCCTACAATGAGCAGTTCTTC
TRBJ2-5 | . | TRBV2 | TRBD2 | 20 | CASSYRRGLAGARAGETQYF | TGTGCCAGCAGTTACCGGCGGGGACTAGCGGGGGCCCGGGCCGGGGAGACCCAGTACTTC
TRBJ2-5 | once | TRBV11-2 | . | 12 | CASSLGLGTQYF | TGTGCCAGCAGCTTAGGCCTCGGGACCCAGTACTTC
TRBJ1-1 | . | TRBV27 | TRBD1 | 15 | CASSTQTGDVTEAFF | TGTGCCAGCAGTACCCAGACAGGGGATGTTACTGAAGCTTTCTTT
TRBJ1-1 | . | TRBV25-1 | . | 12 | CASSGGSTEAFF | TGTGCCAGCAGTGGGGGCAGCACTGAAGCTTTCTTT
TRBJ1-5 | once | TRBV5-1 | . | 14 | CASSLTGDNQPQHF | TGCGCCAGCAGCTTAACAGGAGATAATCAGCCCCAGCATTTT
TRBJ2-1 | . | TRBV5-1 | . | 12 | CASSRDGGEQFF | TGCGCCAGCAGCCGCGACGGGGGTGAGCAGTTCTTC
TRBJ2-3 | . | TRBV5-4 | TRBD2 | 16 | CASSPRLAGDTDTQYF | TGTGCCAGCAGCCCAAGACTAGCGGGGGACACAGATACGCAGTATTTT
TRBJ1-2 | . | TRBV18 | . | 13 | CASSPPGEAVYTF | TGTGCCAGCTCACCACCAGGGGAAGCTGTCTACACCTTC
TRBJ2-2 | . | TRBV13 | TRBD2 | 18 | CASSLFMVAGAQGGELFF | TGTGCCAGCAGCTTATTTATGGTAGCGGGGGCTCAAGGCGGGGAGCTGTTTTTT
TRBJ2-7 | once | TRBV10-3 | . | 15 | CAISESEWVGYEQYF | TGTGCCATCAGTGAGTCAGAGTGGGTGGGCTACGAGCAGTACTTC
TRBJ1-6 | . | TRBV14 | . | 14 | CASSQDQGGSPLHF | TGTGCCAGCAGCCAAGATCAGGGAGGGTCACCCCTCCACTTT
TRBJ1-1 | . | TRBV18 | TRBD1 | 16 | CASLHTPGQGDTEAFF | TGTGCCAGCTTGCATACCCCGGGACAGGGAGACACTGAAGCTTTCTTT
TRBJ1-6 | . | TRBV15 | . | 19 | CATSRDPRRGKTYNSPLHF | TGTGCCACCAGCAGAGACCCCAGGAGGGGTAAGACCTATAATTCACCCCTCCACTTT
TRBJ2-6 | . | TRBV14 | . | 18 | CASSRVRGSRSGANVLTF | TGTGCCAGCAGCCGTGTTCGCGGGTCGCGCTCTGGGGCCAACGTCCTGACTTTC
TRBJ1-6 | . | TRBV28 | . | 18 | CASSYKGGFVSYNSPLHF | TGTGCCAGCAGTTACAAGGGGGGGTTTGTGTCTTATAATTCACCCCTCCACTTT
TRBJ2-7 | . | TRBV7-6 | . | 12 | CASSSAGYEQYF | TGTGCCAGCAGCTCGGCGGGTTACGAGCAGTACTTC
TRBJ2-7 | . | TRBV7-6 | . | 15 | CASSLETGPPYEQYF | TGTGCCAGCAGCCTCGAGACAGGACCACCCTACGAGCAGTACTTC
TRBJ2-1 | . | TRBV6-5 | TRBD1 | 14 | CASGRQGAVNEQFF | TGTGCCAGCGGGAGACAGGGGGCTGTCAATGAGCAGTTCTTC
TRBJ1-1 | . | TRBV6-5 | TRBD1 | 16 | CASSYTRRTGNTEAFF | TGTGCCAGCAGTTACACAAGACGGACAGGGAACACTGAAGCTTTCTTT
TRBJ1-2 | . | TRBV5-1 | . | 14 | CASRGPDPRAGYTF | TGCGCCAGCAGGGGGCCAGACCCCAGGGCTGGCTACACCTTC